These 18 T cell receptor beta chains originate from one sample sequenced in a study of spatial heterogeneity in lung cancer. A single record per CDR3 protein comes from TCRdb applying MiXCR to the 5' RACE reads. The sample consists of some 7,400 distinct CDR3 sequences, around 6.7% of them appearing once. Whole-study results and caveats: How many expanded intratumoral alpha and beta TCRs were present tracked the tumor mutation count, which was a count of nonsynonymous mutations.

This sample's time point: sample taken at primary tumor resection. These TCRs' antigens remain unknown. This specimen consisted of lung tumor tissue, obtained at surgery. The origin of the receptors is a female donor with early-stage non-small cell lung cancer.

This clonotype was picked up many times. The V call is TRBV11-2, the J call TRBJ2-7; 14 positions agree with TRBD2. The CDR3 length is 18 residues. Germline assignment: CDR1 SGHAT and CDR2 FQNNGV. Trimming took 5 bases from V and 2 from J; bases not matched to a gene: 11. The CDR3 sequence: CASSQGTSGRRRAYEQYF. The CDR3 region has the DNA TGTGCCAGCAGCCAAGGGACTAGCGGGAGAAGAAGAGCCTACGAGCAGTACTTC.

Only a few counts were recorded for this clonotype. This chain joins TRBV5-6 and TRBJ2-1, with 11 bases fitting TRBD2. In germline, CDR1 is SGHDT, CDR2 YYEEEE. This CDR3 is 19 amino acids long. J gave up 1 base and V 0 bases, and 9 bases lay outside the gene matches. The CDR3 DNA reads TGTGCCAGCAGCTTGGACAGGGGGAGGACTAGCGGGTCCTACAATGAGCAGTTCTTC. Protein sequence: CASSLDRGRTSGSYNEQFF. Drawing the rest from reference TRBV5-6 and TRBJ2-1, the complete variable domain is DAGVTQSPTHLIKTRGQQVTLRCSPKSGHDTVSWYQQALGQGPQFIFQYYEEEERQRGNFPDRFSGHQFPNYSSELNVNALLLGDSALYLCASSLDRGRTSGSYNEQFFGPGTRLTVL.

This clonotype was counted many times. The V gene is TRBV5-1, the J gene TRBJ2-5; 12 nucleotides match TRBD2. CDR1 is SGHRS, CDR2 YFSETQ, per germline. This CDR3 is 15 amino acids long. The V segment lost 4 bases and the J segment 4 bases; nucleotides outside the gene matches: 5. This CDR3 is CASSPLAGGAETQYF. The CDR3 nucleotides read TGCGCCAGCAGCCCACTAGCGGGAGGTGCAGAGACCCAGTACTTC.

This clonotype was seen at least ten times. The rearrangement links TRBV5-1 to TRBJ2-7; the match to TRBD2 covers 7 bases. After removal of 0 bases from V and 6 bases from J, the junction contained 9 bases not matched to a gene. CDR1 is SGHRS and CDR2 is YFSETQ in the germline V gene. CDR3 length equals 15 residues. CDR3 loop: CASSLVLRSGGEQYF. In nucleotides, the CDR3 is TGCGCCAGCAGCTTGGTGTTGAGGTCGGGGGGCGAGCAGTACTTC.

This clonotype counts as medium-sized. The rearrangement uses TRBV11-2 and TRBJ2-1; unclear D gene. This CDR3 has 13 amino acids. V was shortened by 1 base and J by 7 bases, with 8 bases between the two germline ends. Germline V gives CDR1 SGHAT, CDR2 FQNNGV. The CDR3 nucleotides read TGTGCCAGCAGCTTAGGTTTGGCTAATGAGCAGTTCTTC. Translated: CASSLGLANEQFF.

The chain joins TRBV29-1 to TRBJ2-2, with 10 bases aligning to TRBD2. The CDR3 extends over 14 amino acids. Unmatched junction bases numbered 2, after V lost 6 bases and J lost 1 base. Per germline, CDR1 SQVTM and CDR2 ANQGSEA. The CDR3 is CSVRTSGNTGELFF. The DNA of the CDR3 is TGCAGCGTCAGGACTAGCGGGAACACCGGGGAGCTGTTTTTT.

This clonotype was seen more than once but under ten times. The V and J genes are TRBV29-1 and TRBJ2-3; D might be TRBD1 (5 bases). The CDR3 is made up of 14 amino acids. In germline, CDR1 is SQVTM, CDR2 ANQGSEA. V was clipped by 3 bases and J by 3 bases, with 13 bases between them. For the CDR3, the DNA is TGCAGCGTTGATAACCCTCAGGGTACAGATACGCAGTATTTT. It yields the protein CSVDNPQGTDTQYF.

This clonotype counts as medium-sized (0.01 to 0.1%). CDR3 nucleotides: TGCAGTGCTGAGGACAGGGGAGTTAGTGGCACTGAAGCTTTCTTT. Protein sequence: CSAEDRGVSGTEAFF. The J gene is TRBJ1-1, the V gene TRBV20-1; 9 bases align to TRBD1. The CDR3 runs to 15 residues. The ends lost 5 bases at V and 4 bases at J; junction bases unmatched: 11. Germline V CDR1 and CDR2: DFQATT, SNEGSKA (reference sequence).

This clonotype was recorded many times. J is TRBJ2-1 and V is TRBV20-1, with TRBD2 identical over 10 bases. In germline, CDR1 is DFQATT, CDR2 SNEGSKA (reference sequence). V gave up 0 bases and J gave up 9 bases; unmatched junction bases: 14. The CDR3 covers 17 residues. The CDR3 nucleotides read TGCAGTGCTAGAGATTCAAATCTAGCGGGAGCTCTGGGTGAGCAGTTCTTC. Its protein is CSARDSNLAGALGEQFF.

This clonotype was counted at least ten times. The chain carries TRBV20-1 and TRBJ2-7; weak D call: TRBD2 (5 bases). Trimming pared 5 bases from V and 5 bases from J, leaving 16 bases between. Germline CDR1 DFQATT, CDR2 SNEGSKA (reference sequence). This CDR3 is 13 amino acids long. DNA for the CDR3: TGCAGTGCTCCACTAGGCCTTCGGGACGAGCAGTACTTC. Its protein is CSAPLGLRDEQYF.

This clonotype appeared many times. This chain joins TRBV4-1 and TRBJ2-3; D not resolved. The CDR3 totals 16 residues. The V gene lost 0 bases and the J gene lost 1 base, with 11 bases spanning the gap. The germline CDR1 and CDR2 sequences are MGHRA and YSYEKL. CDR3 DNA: TGCGCCAGCAGCCAAGATCTGGGTATGGGCACAGATACGCAGTATTTT. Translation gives CASSQDLGMGTDTQYF.

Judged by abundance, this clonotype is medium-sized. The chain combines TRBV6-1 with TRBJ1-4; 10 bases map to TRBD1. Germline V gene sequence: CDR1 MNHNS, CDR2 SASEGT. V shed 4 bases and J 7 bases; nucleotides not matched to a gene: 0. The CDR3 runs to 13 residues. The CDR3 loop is CASSGDRGEKLFF. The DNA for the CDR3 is TGTGCCAGCAGTGGGGACAGGGGTGAAAAACTGTTTTTT.

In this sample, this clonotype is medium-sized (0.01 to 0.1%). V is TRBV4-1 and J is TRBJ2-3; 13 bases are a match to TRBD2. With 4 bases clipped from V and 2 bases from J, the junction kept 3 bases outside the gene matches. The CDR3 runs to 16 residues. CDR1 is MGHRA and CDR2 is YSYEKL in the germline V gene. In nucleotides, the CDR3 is TGCGCCAGCAGCCTACTAGCGGGAGGGCCCACAGATACGCAGTATTTT. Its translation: CASSLLAGGPTDTQYF.

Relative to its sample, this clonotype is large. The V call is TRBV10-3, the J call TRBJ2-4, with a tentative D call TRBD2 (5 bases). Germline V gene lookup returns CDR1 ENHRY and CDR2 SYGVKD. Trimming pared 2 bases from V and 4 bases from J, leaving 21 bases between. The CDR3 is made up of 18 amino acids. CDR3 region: CAISEKADSARAKNIQYF. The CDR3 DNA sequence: TGTGCCATCAGTGAGAAGGCAGATAGCGCTAGGGCGAAAAACATTCAGTACTTC.

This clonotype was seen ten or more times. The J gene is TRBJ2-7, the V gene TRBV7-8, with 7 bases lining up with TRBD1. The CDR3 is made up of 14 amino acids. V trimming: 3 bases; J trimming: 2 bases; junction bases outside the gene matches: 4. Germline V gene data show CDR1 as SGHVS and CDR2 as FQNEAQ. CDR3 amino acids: CASSFDRVPYEQYF. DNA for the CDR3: TGTGCCAGCAGCTTTGACAGGGTCCCCTACGAGCAGTACTTC.

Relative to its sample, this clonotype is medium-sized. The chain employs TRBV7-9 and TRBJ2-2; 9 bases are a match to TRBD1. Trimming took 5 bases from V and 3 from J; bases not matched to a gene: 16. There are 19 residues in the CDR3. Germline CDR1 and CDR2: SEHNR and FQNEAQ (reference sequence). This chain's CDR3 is CASSLPLGTGSYYTGELFF. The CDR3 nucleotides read TGTGCCAGCAGCCTTCCCTTAGGGACAGGGAGTTATTACACCGGGGAGCTGTTTTTT.

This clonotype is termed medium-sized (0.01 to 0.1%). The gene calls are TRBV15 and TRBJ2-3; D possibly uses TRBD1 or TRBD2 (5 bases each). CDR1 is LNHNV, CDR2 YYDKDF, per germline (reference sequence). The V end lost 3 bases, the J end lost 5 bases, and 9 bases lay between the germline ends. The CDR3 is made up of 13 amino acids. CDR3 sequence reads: CATSRGPGDTQYF. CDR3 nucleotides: TGTGCCACCAGCAGGGGACCCGGAGATACGCAGTATTTT.

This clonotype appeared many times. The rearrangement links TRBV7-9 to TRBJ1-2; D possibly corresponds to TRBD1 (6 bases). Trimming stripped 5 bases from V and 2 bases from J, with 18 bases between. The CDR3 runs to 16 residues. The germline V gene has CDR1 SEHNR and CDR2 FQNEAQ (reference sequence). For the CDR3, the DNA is TGTGCCAGCAGCCCCGCGGGAGGGGGGGGAAACTATGGCTACACCTTC. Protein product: CASSPAGGGGNYGYTF.